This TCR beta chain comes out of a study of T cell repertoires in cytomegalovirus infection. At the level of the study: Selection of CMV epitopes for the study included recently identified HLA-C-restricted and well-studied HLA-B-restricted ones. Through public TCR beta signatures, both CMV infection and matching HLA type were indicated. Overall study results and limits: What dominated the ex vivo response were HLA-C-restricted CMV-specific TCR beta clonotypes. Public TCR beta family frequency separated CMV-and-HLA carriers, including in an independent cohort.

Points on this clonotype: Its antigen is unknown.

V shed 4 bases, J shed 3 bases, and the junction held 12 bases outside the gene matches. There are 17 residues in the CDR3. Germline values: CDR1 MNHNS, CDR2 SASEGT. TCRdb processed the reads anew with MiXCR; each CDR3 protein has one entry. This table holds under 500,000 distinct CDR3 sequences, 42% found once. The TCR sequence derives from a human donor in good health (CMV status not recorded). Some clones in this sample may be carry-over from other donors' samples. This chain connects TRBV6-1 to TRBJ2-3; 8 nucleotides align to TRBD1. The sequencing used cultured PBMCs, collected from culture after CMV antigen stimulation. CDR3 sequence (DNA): TGTGCCAGCAGTGTACGACAGGGGTTGTTGTTAACAGATACGCAGTATTTT. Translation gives CASSVRQGLLLTDTQYF.